The clone carrying this T cell receptor beta chain was counted at least ten times. Antigen specificity is unknown. The trim removed 2 bases at V and 12 bases at J, leaving 6 bases unmatched. The CDR3 is made up of 13 amino acids. Germline V gene data show CDR1 as SNHLY and CDR2 as FYNNEI. PCR used 60 Vbeta primers and 13 Jbeta primers. Assay used: immunoSEQ multiplex PCR; TCRdb lists only in-frame clones, some missing. This repertoire shows 85,000 to 120,000 clones, 71% found once; its top ten account for over 2.5%. This record belongs to a study of cytomegalovirus exposure and HLA in healthy donors. Broader study findings: The classifier reportedly diagnosed cytomegalovirus status with high sensitivity and specificity.

Material: PBMCs. This chain joins TRBV2 and TRBJ2-1, with 8 bases fitting TRBD2. The TCR sequence derives from a female donor in good health and CMV-seronegative. This CDR3 is CASSERWLAGQFF. The CDR3 DNA reads as TGTGCCAGCAGTGAAAGGTGGCTAGCGGGGCAGTTCTTC.